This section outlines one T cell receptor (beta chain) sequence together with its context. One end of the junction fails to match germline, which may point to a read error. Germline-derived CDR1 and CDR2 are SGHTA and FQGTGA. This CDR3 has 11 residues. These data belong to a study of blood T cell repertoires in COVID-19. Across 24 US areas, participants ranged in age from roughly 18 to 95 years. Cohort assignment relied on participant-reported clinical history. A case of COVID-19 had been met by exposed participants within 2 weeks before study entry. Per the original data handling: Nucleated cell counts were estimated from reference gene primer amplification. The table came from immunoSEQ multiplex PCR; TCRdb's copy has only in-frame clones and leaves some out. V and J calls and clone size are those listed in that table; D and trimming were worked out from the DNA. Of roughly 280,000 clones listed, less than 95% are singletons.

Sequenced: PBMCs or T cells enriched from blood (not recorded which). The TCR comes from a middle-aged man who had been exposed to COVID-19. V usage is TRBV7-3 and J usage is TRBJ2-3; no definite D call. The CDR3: CASSLGQVVWF. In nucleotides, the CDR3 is TGTGCCAGCAGCTTAGGCCAGGTAGTATGGTTT. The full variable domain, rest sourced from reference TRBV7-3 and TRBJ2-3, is GAGVSQTPSNKVTEKGKYVELRCDPISGHTALYWYRQSLGQGPEFLIYFQGTGAADDSGLPNDRFFAVRPEGSVSTLKIQRTERGDSAVYLCASSLGQVVWFGPGTRLTVL.